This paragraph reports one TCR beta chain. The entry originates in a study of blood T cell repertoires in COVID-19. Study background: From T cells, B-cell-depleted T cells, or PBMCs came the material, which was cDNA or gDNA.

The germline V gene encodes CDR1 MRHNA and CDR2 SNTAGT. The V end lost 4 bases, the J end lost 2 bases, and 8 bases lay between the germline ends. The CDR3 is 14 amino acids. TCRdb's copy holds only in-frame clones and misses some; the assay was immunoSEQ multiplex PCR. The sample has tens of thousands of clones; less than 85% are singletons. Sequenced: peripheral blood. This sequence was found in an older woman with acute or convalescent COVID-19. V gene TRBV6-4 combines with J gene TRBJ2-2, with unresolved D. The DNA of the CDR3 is TGTGCCAGCAGTGTAGCCAGTAACACCGGGGAGCTGTTTTTT. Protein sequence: CASSVASNTGELFF.